The clone carrying this T cell receptor beta chain was seen a handful of times. This sample is drawn from a study of cytomegalovirus exposure and HLA in healthy donors. Trimming stripped 7 bases from V and 2 bases from J, with 9 bases between. The CDR3 totals 12 residues. CDR1 is MNHNS and CDR2 is SASEGT in the germline V gene. Vbeta (60) and Jbeta (13) primers were used in the PCR. Sequencing used immunoSEQ multiplex PCR; TCRdb keeps in-frame clones, though not all of them. Here the sample spans over 150,000 clones, around 79% being singletons. The clonotype comes from a male donor in good health and CMV-seropositive. J is TRBJ2-7 and V is TRBV6-1; tentative D call: TRBD1 (6 bases). The sample consisted of PBMCs. The CDR3 DNA reads as TGTGCCAGCATCGGACAGCCCTACGAGCAGTACTTC. Its protein product is CASIGQPYEQYF.